The 16 T cell receptor beta chains in this list originate from one sample, sequenced in a study of blood T cell repertoires in COVID-19. The protocol was immunoSEQ multiplex PCR, while the TCRdb copy is restricted to in-frame clones and leaves out a portion. The table has some 310,000 clones, approximately 87% seen once. The source material was peripheral blood. The receptors derive from a woman aged 25 to 39 with COVID-19, enrolled during active disease.

The chain couples TRBV19 to TRBJ2-1; TRBD2 matches at 7 bases. CDR1 and CDR2 (germline): LNHDA, SQIVND (reference sequence). Trimming cost V 3 bases and J 5 bases; bases outside gene matches: 4. There are 14 residues in the CDR3. For the CDR3, the DNA is TGTGCCAGTAGTATCCGGGACTACCACAATGAGCAGTTCTTC. Its translation: CASSIRDYHNEQFF.

The chain couples TRBV5-1 to TRBJ1-2; D uncertain. Trimming stripped 4 bases from V and 0 bases from J, with 10 bases between. The CDR3 spans 14 residues. Germline CDR1 reads SGHRS; CDR2 reads YFSETQ. CDR3 residues: CASSRRESNYGYTF. As DNA, the CDR3 is TGCGCCAGCAGCCGCCGGGAGTCTAACTATGGCTACACCTTC.

The genes are TRBV6-5 and TRBJ2-3, with 10 bases identical to TRBD1. The CDR3 loop spans 15 amino acids. V was clipped by 7 bases and J by 3 bases; unmatched bases: 7. Germline CDR1 and CDR2: MNHEY and SVGAGI. CDR3 residues: CASNSWDRGTDTQYF. The CDR3 DNA sequence: TGTGCCAGCAATTCGTGGGACAGGGGAACAGATACGCAGTATTTT.

The chain recombines TRBV27 with TRBJ1-1; D gene ambiguous. Germline CDR1 and CDR2: MNHEY and SMNVEV (reference sequence). The V gene lost 4 bases and the J gene lost 0 bases, with 12 bases spanning the gap. This CDR3 is 15 amino acids long. CDR3 in DNA: TGTGCCAGCAGTTCACGGGTTAGTTTGAACACTGAAGCTTTCTTT. Amino acids: CASSSRVSLNTEAFF.

DNA for the CDR3: TGTGCCAGCAGCTTGTTATCGGAGACCCAGTACTTC. Protein sequence: CASSLLSETQYF. V usage is TRBV7-9 and J usage is TRBJ2-5; D gene uncertain. Germline lookup yields CDR1 SEHNR and CDR2 FQNEAQ (reference sequence). The CDR3 length is 12 residues. Trimming took off 3 bases at V and 5 bases at J, with 7 bases between the two ends.

The rearrangement uses TRBV5-1 and TRBJ1-2; D gene ambiguous. V was shortened by 1 base and J by 0 bases, with 10 bases between the two germline ends. Looked up from germline, CDR1 is SGHRS and CDR2 is YFSETQ. The CDR3 extends over 15 amino acids. CDR3 protein: CASSLTSQANYGYTF. The DNA of the CDR3 is TGCGCCAGCAGCTTGACCAGCCAGGCTAACTATGGCTACACCTTC. The full variable domain, with the rest looked up from reference TRBV5-1 and TRBJ1-2, is KAGVTQTPRYLIKTRGQQVTLSCSPISGHRSVSWYQQTPGQGLQFLFEYFSETQRNKGNFPGRFSGRQFSNSRSEMNVSTLELGDSALYLCASSLTSQANYGYTFGSGTRLTVV.

This sequence joins TRBV30 and TRBJ2-1; the D gene is possibly TRBD2 (6 bases). Germline V gene sequence: CDR1 GTSNPN, CDR2 SVGIG (reference sequence). Trimming shortened V by 3 bases and J by 10 bases, and 10 bases separated the two germline ends. The CDR3 consists of 11 residues. The CDR3 here is CAWRAGQEQFF. The CDR3, as DNA: TGTGCCTGGAGAGCGGGTCAGGAGCAGTTCTTC.

The chain carries TRBV3-1 (or the pseudogene TRBV3-2) and TRBJ1-2; D is unresolved. The CDR3 is 14 amino acids. Germline loops: CDR1 LGHDT, CDR2 YNNKEL (reference sequence). Trimming stripped 0 bases from V and 1 base from J, with 6 bases between. CDR3 sequence reads: CASSQDLLNYGYTF. The CDR3 bases are TGTGCCAGCAGCCAAGATCTTCTTAACTATGGCTACACCTTC.

V is TRBV2 and J is TRBJ2-2; TRBD2 agrees at 11 bases. With V trimmed by 5 bases and J by 7 bases, 6 bases remained unmatched. CDR3 length: 15 residues. Germline values: CDR1 SNHLY, CDR2 FYNNEI. For the CDR3, the DNA is TGTGCCAGCAGTAGACTAGCGGGATCGGTCGGGGAGCTGTTTTTT. Translating gives CASSRLAGSVGELFF.

The rearrangement joins TRBV7-9 to TRBJ1-1; weak D call: TRBD1 (6 bases). CDR1 SEHNR and CDR2 FQNEAQ come from the germline V gene (reference sequence). CDR3 length: 15 amino acids. The ends were cut back, 0 bases at V and 5 bases at J, with 13 bases in the middle. DNA for the CDR3: TGTGCCAGCAGCTTAGCGGGCAGGGGAGGGACTGAAGCTTTCTTT. This codes for CASSLAGRGGTEAFF. The full variable domain, its missing parts supplied by reference TRBV7-9 and TRBJ1-1, is DTGVSQNPRHKITKRGQNVTFRCDPISEHNRLYWYRQTLGQGPEFLTYFQNEAQLEKSRLLSDRFSAERPKGSFSTLEIQRTEQGDSAMYLCASSLAGRGGTEAFFGQGTRLTVV.

The V call is TRBV23-1, the J call TRBJ1-6; 11 bases fit TRBD1. TRBV23-1 is given ORF status, its function remaining uncertain. The V and J ends lost 6 bases and 7 bases, in that order; junction bases with no gene match: 2. CDR3 length: 14 amino acids. CDR3 nucleotides: TGCGCCAGCAGGCGGACAGGGGGCAATTCACCCCTCCACTTT. Protein product: CASRRTGGNSPLHF.

V gene TRBV5-5 combines with J gene TRBJ1-2, with TRBD1 identical over 10 bases. Trimming removed 0 bases from V and 2 bases from J; junction bases left unmatched: 4. The CDR3 spans 16 residues. Germline lookup yields CDR1 SGHKS and CDR2 YYEKEE (reference sequence). In DNA form, the CDR3 reads TGTGCCAGCAGCTTGGGGGGGACAGGGGAGAACTATGGCTACACCTTC. Protein product: CASSLGGTGENYGYTF.

J is TRBJ1-1 and V is TRBV4-2; no reliable D call. CDR1 is LGHNA and CDR2 is YNFKEQ in the germline V gene. V gave up 4 bases and J gave up 0 bases, with 9 bases separating them. There are 14 residues in the CDR3. CDR3 DNA: TGTGCCAGCAGCCCGGTTCTTATGAACACTGAAGCTTTCTTT. This gives the protein CASSPVLMNTEAFF.

V is TRBV14 and J is TRBJ2-3; maybe TRBD1 (5 bases). The CDR3 is made up of 15 amino acids. V was pared by 1 base and J by 0 bases, with 8 bases between. Germline V lookup: CDR1 SGHDN, CDR2 FVKESK. CDR3 sequence: CASSQGTRSTDTQYF. The CDR3 DNA reads as TGTGCCAGCAGCCAAGGGACACGGAGCACAGATACGCAGTATTTT.

V is TRBV10-3 and J is TRBJ2-7, with 10 bases identical to TRBD1. Unmatched junction bases numbered 6, after V lost 3 bases and J lost 1 base. Germline CDR1 and CDR2: ENHRY and SYGVKD. CDR3 length equals 16 residues. DNA for the CDR3: TGTGCCATCAGTGACCCAGGACAGGGGGAGTCCTACGAGCAGTACTTC. It encodes CAISDPGQGESYEQYF.

This clone has a single count. This sequence joins TRBV19 and TRBJ2-5; 7 nucleotides line up with TRBD2. This CDR3 region has 13 residues. Germline lookup yields CDR1 LNHDA and CDR2 SQIVND (reference sequence). J lost 3 bases, V lost 3 bases, and 1 base had no gene match. The CDR3 DNA reads as TGTGCCAGTAGTATCAGCGGGGAAGAGACCCAGTACTTC. Amino acid sequence: CASSISGEETQYF.